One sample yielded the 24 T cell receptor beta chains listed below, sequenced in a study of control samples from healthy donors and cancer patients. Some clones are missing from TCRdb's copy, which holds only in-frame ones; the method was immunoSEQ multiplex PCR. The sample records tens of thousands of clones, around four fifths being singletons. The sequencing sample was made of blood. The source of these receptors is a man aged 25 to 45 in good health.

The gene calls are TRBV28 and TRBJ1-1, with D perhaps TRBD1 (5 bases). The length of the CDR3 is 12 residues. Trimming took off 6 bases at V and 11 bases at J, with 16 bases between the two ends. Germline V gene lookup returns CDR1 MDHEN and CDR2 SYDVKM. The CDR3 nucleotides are TGTGCCAGCAGAAGAGGTACAGGTTCGGCTTTCTTT. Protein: CASRRGTGSAFF.

CDR3 in DNA: TGTGCCAGTAGTAACCCAGGGAGGCATTCACCCCTCCACTTT. Its protein is CASSNPGRHSPLHF. The gene calls are TRBV19 and TRBJ1-6, with D possibly being TRBD1 (5 bases). The length of the CDR3 is 14 residues. CDR1 is LNHDA, CDR2 SQIVND, per germline (reference sequence). The germline V and J ends were trimmed by 4 bases and 8 bases, with 12 bases remaining between them.

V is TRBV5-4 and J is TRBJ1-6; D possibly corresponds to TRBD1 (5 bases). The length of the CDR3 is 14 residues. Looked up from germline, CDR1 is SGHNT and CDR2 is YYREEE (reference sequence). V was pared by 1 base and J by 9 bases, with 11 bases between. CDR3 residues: CASSLSGQGSPLHF. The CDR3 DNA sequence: TGTGCCAGCAGCTTGTCAGGGCAAGGTTCACCCCTCCACTTT. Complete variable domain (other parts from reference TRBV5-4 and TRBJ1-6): ETGVTQSPTHLIKTRGQQVTLRCSSQSGHNTVSWYQQALGQGPQFIFQYYREEENGRGNFPPRFSGLQFPNYSSELNVNALELDDSALYLCASSLSGQGSPLHFGNGTRLTVT.

The CDR3 sequence is CASRVSGTDTQYF. As DNA, the CDR3 is TGTGCCAGCAGGGTCTCGGGCACAGATACGCAGTATTTT. The chain couples TRBV12-3 or TRBV12-4 to TRBJ2-3; the D is unclear. The V and J ends lost 6 bases and 1 base respectively, with 8 bases between them. The CDR3 loop spans 13 amino acids.

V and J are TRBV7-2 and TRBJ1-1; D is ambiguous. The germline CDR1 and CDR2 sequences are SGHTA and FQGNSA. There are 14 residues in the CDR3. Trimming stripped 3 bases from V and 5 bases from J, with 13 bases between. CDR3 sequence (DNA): TGTGCCAGCAGCTTCGACCCGGGAGTTACTGAAGCTTTCTTT. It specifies CASSFDPGVTEAFF.

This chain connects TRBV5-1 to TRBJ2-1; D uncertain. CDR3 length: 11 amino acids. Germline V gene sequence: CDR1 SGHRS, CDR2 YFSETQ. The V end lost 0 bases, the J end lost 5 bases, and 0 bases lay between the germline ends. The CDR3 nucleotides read TGCGCCAGCAGCTTGGACAATGAGCAGTTCTTC. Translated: CASSLDNEQFF.

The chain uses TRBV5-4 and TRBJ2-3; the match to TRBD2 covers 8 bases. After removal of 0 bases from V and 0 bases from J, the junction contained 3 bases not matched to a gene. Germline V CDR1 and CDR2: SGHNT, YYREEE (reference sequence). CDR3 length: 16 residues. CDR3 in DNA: TGTGCCAGCAGCTTGGGATCTAGCGGGAGCACAGATACGCAGTATTTT. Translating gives CASSLGSSGSTDTQYF.

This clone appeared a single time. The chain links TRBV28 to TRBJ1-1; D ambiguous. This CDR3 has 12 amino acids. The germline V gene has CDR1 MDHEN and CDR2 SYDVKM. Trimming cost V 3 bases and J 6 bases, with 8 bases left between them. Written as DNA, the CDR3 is TGTGCCAGCAGTTTGGATTGGGCTGAAGCTTTCTTT. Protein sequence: CASSLDWAEAFF.

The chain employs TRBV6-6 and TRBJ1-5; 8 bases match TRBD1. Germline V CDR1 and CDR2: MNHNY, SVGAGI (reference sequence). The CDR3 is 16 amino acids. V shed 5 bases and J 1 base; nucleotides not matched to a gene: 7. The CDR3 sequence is CASSRSDRGSNQPQHF. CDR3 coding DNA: TGTGCCAGCAGTAGGTCCGACAGGGGCAGCAATCAGCCCCAGCATTTT.

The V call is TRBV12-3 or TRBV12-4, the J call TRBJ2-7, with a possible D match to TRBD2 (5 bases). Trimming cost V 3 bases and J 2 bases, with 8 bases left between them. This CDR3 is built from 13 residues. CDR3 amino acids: CASSFGLPYEQYF. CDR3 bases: TGTGCCAGCAGTTTCGGACTTCCCTACGAGCAGTACTTC.

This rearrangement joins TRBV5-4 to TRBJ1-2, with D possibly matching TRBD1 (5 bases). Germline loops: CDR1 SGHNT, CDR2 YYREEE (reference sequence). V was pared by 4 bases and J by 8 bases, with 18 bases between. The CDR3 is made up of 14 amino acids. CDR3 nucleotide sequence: TGTGCCAGCAGCCCCGGGACGGACTTATACGGCTACACCTTC. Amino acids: CASSPGTDLYGYTF.

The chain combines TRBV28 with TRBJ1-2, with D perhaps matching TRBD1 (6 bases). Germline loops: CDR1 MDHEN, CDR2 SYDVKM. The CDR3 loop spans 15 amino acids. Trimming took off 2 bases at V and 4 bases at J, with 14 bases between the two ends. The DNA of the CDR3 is TGTGCCAGCAGTTTAACCGGGACAAGGGTCTATGGCTACACCTTC. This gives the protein CASSLTGTRVYGYTF.

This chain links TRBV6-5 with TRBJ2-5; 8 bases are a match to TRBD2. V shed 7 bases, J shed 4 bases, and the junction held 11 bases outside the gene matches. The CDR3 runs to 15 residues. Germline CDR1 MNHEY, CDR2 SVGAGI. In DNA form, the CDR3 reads TGTGCCAGCACCCCAGGACTAGCTGTTAGAGAGACCCAGTACTTC. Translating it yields CASTPGLAVRETQYF.

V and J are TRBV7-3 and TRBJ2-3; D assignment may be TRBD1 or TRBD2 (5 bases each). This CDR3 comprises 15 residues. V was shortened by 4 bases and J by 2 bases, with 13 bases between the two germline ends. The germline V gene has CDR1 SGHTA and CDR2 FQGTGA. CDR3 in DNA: TGTGCCAGCAGCTCGGTTGGGGGTTCCACAGATACGCAGTATTTT. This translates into CASSSVGGSTDTQYF. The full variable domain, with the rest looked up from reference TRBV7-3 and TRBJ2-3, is GAGVSQTPSNKVTEKGKYVELRCDPISGHTALYWYRQSLGQGPEFLIYFQGTGAADDSGLPNDRFFAVRPEGSVSTLKIQRTERGDSAVYLCASSSVGGSTDTQYFGPGTRLTVL.

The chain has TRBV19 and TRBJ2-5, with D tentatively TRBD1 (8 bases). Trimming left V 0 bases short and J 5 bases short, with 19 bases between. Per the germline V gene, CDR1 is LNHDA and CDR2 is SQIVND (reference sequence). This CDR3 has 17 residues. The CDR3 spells CASSIDLVTGEGETQYF. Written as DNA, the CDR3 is TGTGCCAGTAGTATAGATCTCGTGACAGGGGAGGGTGAGACCCAGTACTTC.

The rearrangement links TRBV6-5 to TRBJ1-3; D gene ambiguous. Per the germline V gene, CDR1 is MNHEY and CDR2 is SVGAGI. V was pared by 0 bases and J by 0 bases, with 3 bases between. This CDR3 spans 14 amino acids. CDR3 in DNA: TGTGCCAGCAGTTACTCGTCCTCTGGAAACACCATATATTTT. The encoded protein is CASSYSSSGNTIYF.

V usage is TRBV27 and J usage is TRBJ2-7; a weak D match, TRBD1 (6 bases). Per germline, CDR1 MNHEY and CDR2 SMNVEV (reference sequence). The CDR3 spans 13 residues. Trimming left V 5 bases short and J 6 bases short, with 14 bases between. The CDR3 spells CASSLGQITEQYF. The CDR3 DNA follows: TGTGCCAGCAGTCTCGGACAGATCACCGAGCAGTACTTC.

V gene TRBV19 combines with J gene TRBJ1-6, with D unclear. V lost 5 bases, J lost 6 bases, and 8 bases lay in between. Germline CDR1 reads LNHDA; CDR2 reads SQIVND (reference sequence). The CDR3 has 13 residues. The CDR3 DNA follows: TGTGCCAGTAGTGCGCAGCCTAATTCACCCCTCCACTTT. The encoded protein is CASSAQPNSPLHF.

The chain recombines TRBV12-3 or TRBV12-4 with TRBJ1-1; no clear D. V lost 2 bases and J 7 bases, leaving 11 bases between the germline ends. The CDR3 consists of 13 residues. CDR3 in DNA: TGTGCCAGCAGTTTACAGGCCCGACATGAAGCTTTCTTT. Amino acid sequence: CASSLQARHEAFF.

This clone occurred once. The CDR3 loop is CASSPDQGFNEKLFF. The CDR3 DNA follows: TGTGCCAGCTCACCGGACCAGGGGTTTAATGAAAAACTGTTTTTT. V and J are TRBV18 and TRBJ1-4; D perhaps matches TRBD1 (6 bases). Germline V gene sequence: CDR1 KGHSH, CDR2 LQKENI. The V gene lost 3 bases and the J gene lost 4 bases, with 12 bases spanning the gap. This CDR3 is built from 15 residues.

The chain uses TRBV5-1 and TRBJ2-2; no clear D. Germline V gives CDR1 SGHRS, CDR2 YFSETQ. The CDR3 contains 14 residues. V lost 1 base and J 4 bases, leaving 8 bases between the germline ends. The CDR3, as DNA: TGCGCCAGCAGCTTGACAATGACCACCGGGGAGCTGTTTTTT. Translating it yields CASSLTMTTGELFF.

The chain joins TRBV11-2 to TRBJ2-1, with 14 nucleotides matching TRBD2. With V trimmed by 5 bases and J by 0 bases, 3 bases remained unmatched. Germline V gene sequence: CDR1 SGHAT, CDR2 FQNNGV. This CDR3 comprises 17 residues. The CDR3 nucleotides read TGTGCCAGCAGCCGACTAGCGGGGGGGCCCTCCTACAATGAGCAGTTCTTC. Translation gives CASSRLAGGPSYNEQFF.

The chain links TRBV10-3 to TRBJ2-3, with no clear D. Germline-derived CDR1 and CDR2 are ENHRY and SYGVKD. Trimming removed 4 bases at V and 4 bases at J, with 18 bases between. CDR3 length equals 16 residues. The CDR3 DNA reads TGTGCCATCAGTGCCATGACAATGAACTTCGCAGATACGCAGTATTTT. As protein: CAISAMTMNFADTQYF.

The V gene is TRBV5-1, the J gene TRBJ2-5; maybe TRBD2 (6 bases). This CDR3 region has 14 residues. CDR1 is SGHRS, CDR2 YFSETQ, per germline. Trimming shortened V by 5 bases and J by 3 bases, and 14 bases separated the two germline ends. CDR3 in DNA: TGCGCCAGCAGGGCGGCGGGATTCAAAGAGACCCAGTACTTC. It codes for CASRAAGFKETQYF.